What follows is one T cell receptor beta chain and its context. It lacks a known antigen. No quality values exist for individual bases; no much larger clone is one base distant. This record comes from a study of T cell repertoires in cytomegalovirus infection (dated by TCRdb to the late 2010s). Looking at the study overall: Donor HLA type was relevant to the analysis, as public TCR beta signatures indicated carriage of CMV infection together with the matching HLA type.

At the junction V is shortened by 0 bases and J by 3 bases, with 16 bases in between. The CDR3 starts with the cysteine, ends with the phenylalanine, and has 16 residues. Only CDR3 DNA remains: 48 bases, in frame from the first base. CDR1 DFQATT and CDR2 SNEGSKA were looked up in the germline V gene (reference sequence). TCRdb records Illumina HiSeq 1500 as the sequencer. The public sequencing data were trimmed at Q25 with fastp and processed into clonotypes with MiXCR by TCRdb, which kept only in-frame beta chains. For every CDR3 protein sequence, its rows merge into one entry that carries the most common genes and DNA. This sample holds 450,000 to 550,000 distinct CDR3 sequences; about 17% were observed only once. Roughly a quarter of the sample is in the top ten clones. Results the study describes overall, beyond this receptor: In both this cohort and an independent cohort of some 380 donors, the cumulative frequency of public TCR beta family members distinguished carriers of CMV infection plus the relevant HLA type. The ex vivo response was dominated by HLA-C-restricted CMV-specific TCR beta clonotypes, which also provided the single most frequent clonotype in two of eight donors.

The chain was built from TRBV20-1 and TRBJ2-3; the D gene is possibly TRBD2, with 6 bases matching. Material for sequencing was CD8+ T cells from PBMCs. The clonotype was recovered from a human donor in good health (CMV status not recorded). Some clones in this sample may be carry-over from other donors' samples. The DNA reads TGCAGTGCTAGAGATTTTCTTTCCGGGAGAACAGATACGCAGTATTTT. Its protein product is CSARDFLSGRTDTQYF.